This TCR beta chain was sequenced for a study of patients and donors after allogeneic stem cell transplantation. MiXCR, run by TCRdb on the RT-PCR reads, gives a single entry per CDR3 protein. The sample contains roughly 230,000 distinct CDR3 sequences, approximately 14% of which appear only once. This CDR3 is 13 amino acids long. CDR1 is SGHRS, CDR2 YFSETQ, per germline. V was shortened by 0 bases and J by 4 bases, with 6 bases between the two germline ends. This clonotype showed up many times. This clonotype was obtained from a human donor who was either an allogeneic HSCT recipient or a stem cell or donor lymphocyte infusion donor (not recorded which). It is not recorded whose cells these are; they may come from a transplant donor. What was sequenced was blood, either unsorted or a sorted T cell fraction (not recorded which). The genes are TRBV5-1 and TRBJ2-3, with no clear D. The CDR3 DNA is TGCGCCAGCAGCTTGGTAGAGGCAGATACGCAGTATTTT. Residues: CASSLVEADTQYF.